The rows below give T cell receptor beta chains drawn from one sample of a study of OX40 agonist ivuxolimab in advanced cancers. Assay used: immunoSEQ multiplex PCR; TCRdb lists only in-frame clones, some missing. The table shows some 42,000 clones, with 80% to 90% occurring only once. The sample consisted of CD4+ or CD8+ T cells sorted from blood, taken in a trial of the OX40 agonist ivuxolimab. The receptors derive from an adult with an advanced solid tumor such as melanoma, head and neck, liver or kidney cancer. Both conserved end residues are part of each CDR3. Each record gives: J gene, V gene, D gene, clone size, CDR3 DNA, CDR3 protein. A D gene is named only where the DNA matches it firmly. Size values are once, few and many counts, or a class for expanded clones, and some rows have none.

TRBJ1-1	TRBV6-1	-	-	TGTGCCAGCAGTGAAGAGTCCAGGGCATATGGGGCTTTCTTT	CASSEESRAYGAFF
TRBJ1-1	TRBV7-8	TRBD1	-	TGTGCCAGCAGCTTACTGGGACAGGGTCCGGTTCAGAGCACTGAAGCTTTCTTT	CASSLLGQGPVQSTEAFF
TRBJ2-5	TRBV6-5	-	-	TGTGCCAGCAGTTCGGCCAGGGGAAGGGCGGGGGAGACCCAGTACTTC	CASSSARGRAGETQYF
TRBJ2-3	TRBV11-3	TRBD2	-	TGTGCCAGCAGCGATGGGACTAGCGGGAGAACAGATACGCAGTATTTT	CASSDGTSGRTDTQYF
TRBJ2-5	TRBV7-8	-	-	TGTGCCAGCAGTTTAAACCATCAAGAGACCCAGTACTTC	CASSLNHQETQYF
TRBJ2-3	TRBV6-1	TRBD2	-	TGTGCCAGCAGTGAAGAAGTCGGGGGGGTTTTAGGTACGCAGTATTTT	CASSEEVGGVLGTQYF
TRBJ2-1	TRBV9	-	-	TGTGCCAGCAGCGTAGATATAGGGGAGTCCTACAATGAGCAGTTCTTC	CASSVDIGESYNEQFF
TRBJ1-6	TRBV6-1	-	-	TGTGCCAGTGTGGTGGGGCAGGCTTGGAATTCACCCCTCCACTTT	CASVVGQAWNSPLHF
TRBJ2-1	TRBV27	TRBD1	-	TGTGCCAGCAGTCCCCTGGACAGGGTTGATGAGCAGTTCTTC	CASSPLDRVDEQFF
TRBJ1-1	TRBV6-5	-	-	TGTGCCAGCAGTTACCTGTCTAGGACTGAAGCTTTCTTT	CASSYLSRTEAFF
TRBJ1-2	TRBV28	-	-	TGTGCCAGCAGGATCCGGGGGGGGCAAGGAACTGGCTACACCTTC	CASRIRGGQGTGYTF
TRBJ1-1	TRBV6-5	TRBD1	-	TGTGCCAGCAGTTACTTAGGGACAGGGCTCACTGAAGCTTTCTTT	CASSYLGTGLTEAFF
TRBJ2-1	TRBV9	TRBD1	-	TGTGCCAGCAGCAGAACAGGGGGCGCCTACAATGAGCAGTTCTTC	CASSRTGGAYNEQFF
TRBJ2-3	TRBV28	-	-	TGTGCCAGCAGTCGACTTGGAAGGGATACGCAGTATTTT	CASSRLGRDTQYF
TRBJ1-5	TRBV28	-	-	TGTGCCAGCAGTTTGGGACTGGGCAATCAGCCCCAGCATTTT	CASSLGLGNQPQHF
TRBJ2-7	TRBV6-5	TRBD2	-	TGTGCCAGCAGTTATGGGACTAGCGACGGCGAGCAGTACTTC	CASSYGTSDGEQYF
TRBJ2-7	TRBV19	-	-	TGTGCCAGTAGTGGTTCAGGCTACGAGCAGTACTTC	CASSGSGYEQYF
TRBJ2-7	TRBV7-9	TRBD2	-	TGTGCCAGCAGCTCTTGGACTAGCGGGAGTTACGAGCAGTACTTC	CASSSWTSGSYEQYF
TRBJ2-5	TRBV5-4	-	once	TGTGCCAGCAGCTCCCTGCAAGAGACCCAGTACTTC	CASSSLQETQYF
TRBJ1-3	TRBV28	-	-	TGTGCCAGCATTACCAGCTCTGGAAACACCATATATTTT	CASITSSGNTIYF